These 20 T cell receptor beta chains share one sample of origin, sequenced in a study of T cell changes during pregnancy in multiple sclerosis. Sequencing used immunoSEQ multiplex PCR; TCRdb keeps in-frame clones, though not all of them. The profile shows about 51,000 clones, around 94% of them singletons. The sample in question was CD4+ T cells from peripheral blood mononuclear cells, obtained in the second trimester of pregnancy. These receptors all stem from a female donor with multiple sclerosis, enrolled in a pregnancy study.

This chain uses TRBV2 with TRBJ2-5; D perhaps matches TRBD1 (7 bases). The germline V gene encodes CDR1 SNHLY and CDR2 FYNNEI. CDR3 length: 15 residues. The V and J ends lost 3 bases and 5 bases respectively, with 16 bases between them. As DNA, the CDR3 is TGTGCCAGCAGTGAGGAGGGGGCCGCCCGGGAGACCCAGTACTTC. Translated, it gives CASSEEGAARETQYF.

The rearrangement uses TRBV7-3 and TRBJ1-2; D uncertain. Germline CDR1 SGHTA, CDR2 FQGTGA. The CDR3 covers 13 residues. V lost 2 bases, J lost 8 bases, and 12 bases lay in between. The chain's CDR3 is CASSLFNREGYTF. The DNA of the CDR3 is TGTGCCAGCAGCTTATTTAATCGAGAGGGCTACACCTTC.

The chain is built from TRBV29-1 and TRBJ1-2; D uncertain. Germline V CDR1 and CDR2: SQVTM, ANQGSEA. V shed 6 bases and J shed 3 bases, with 5 bases lying between them. CDR3 length equals 10 residues. The CDR3 coding sequence is TGCAGCGTGCGGGACTATGGCTACACCTTC. Protein product: CSVRDYGYTF.

The chain couples TRBV2 to TRBJ1-5; D remains ambiguous. Trimming removed 4 bases from V and 7 bases from J, with 11 bases in between. The germline V gene has CDR1 SNHLY and CDR2 FYNNEI. This CDR3 has 13 residues. The CDR3 region has the DNA TGTGCCAGCAGTGGAGAGGTTCACCAGCCCCAGCATTTT. Translated: CASSGEVHQPQHF.

The V and J genes are TRBV7-8 and TRBJ1-1; no clear D gene. This CDR3 has 16 amino acids. The V end lost 3 bases, the J end lost 1 base, and 15 bases lay between the germline ends. Germline CDR1 reads SGHVS; CDR2 reads FQNEAQ. CDR3 amino acids: CASSFSFAGRNTEAFF. The CDR3 coding sequence is TGTGCCAGCAGCTTTTCCTTTGCAGGTCGGAACACTGAAGCTTTCTTT.

The V call is TRBV12-5, the J call TRBJ1-2; TRBD1 matches at 8 bases. V was pared by 5 bases and J by 1 base, with 6 bases of the junction left unmatched. Germline lookup yields CDR1 LGHNT and CDR2 FRNRAP. The CDR3 loop spans 15 amino acids. The CDR3 coding sequence is TGTGCTAGTGGTAGCAGACAGGGGCTTAACTATGGCTACACCTTC. Its translation: CASGSRQGLNYGYTF.

The chain employs TRBV5-1 and TRBJ1-4; 12 positions agree with TRBD1. The CDR3 runs 18 residues. J gave up 5 bases and V 2 bases, and 10 bases lay outside the gene matches. CDR1 and CDR2 from the germline V gene are SGHRS and YFSETQ. The CDR3 loop reads CASSFWVGTGGANEKLFF. CDR3 in DNA: TGCGCCAGCAGCTTCTGGGTGGGGACAGGGGGCGCAAATGAAAAACTGTTTTTT. The variable domain in full, completed from reference TRBV5-1 and TRBJ1-4, reads KAGVTQTPRYLIKTRGQQVTLSCSPISGHRSVSWYQQTPGQGLQFLFEYFSETQRNKGNFPGRFSGRQFSNSRSEMNVSTLELGDSALYLCASSFWVGTGGANEKLFFGSGTQLSVL.

The chain uses TRBV19 and TRBJ2-7; D perhaps matches TRBD2 (6 bases). Trimming removed 5 bases at V and 2 bases at J, with 10 bases between. The CDR3 consists of 13 residues. Germline V gives CDR1 LNHDA, CDR2 SQIVND (reference sequence). The CDR3 loop is CASSAGTPYEQYF. In DNA, the CDR3 is TGTGCCAGTAGTGCGGGGACCCCCTACGAGCAGTACTTC.

V is TRBV9 and J is TRBJ1-1; 12 bases match TRBD1. The V gene's germline CDR1 is SGDLS and CDR2 YYNGEE. The CDR3 sequence is 19 residues long. The V and J ends lost 4 bases and 3 bases, in that order; junction bases with no gene match: 16. This CDR3 reads CASSKGTGGAAKLDTEAFF. The CDR3, as DNA: TGTGCCAGCAGCAAAGGGACAGGGGGCGCCGCGAAGTTGGACACTGAAGCTTTCTTT.

V gene TRBV6-1 combines with J gene TRBJ1-4; the D gene is possibly TRBD1 (6 bases). The V and J ends lost 3 bases and 1 base respectively, with 6 bases between them. This CDR3 has 14 residues. CDR1 and CDR2 (germline): MNHNS, SASEGT. CDR3 bases: TGTGCCAGCAGTGACAGGGGAACTAATGAAAAACTGTTTTTT. Its translation is CASSDRGTNEKLFF.

The V gene is TRBV5-6, the J gene TRBJ1-2, with TRBD1 as a possible D gene (6 bases). V was clipped by 4 bases and J by 8 bases, with 21 bases between them. The length of the CDR3 is 15 residues. Germline CDR1 reads SGHDT; CDR2 reads YYEEEE. CDR3 DNA: TGTGCCAGCAGCCACCCACAGGGTAAGGGAGAAGGCTACACCTTC. Its translation: CASSHPQGKGEGYTF.

The V gene is TRBV6-5, the J gene TRBJ1-4; D remains unclear. The CDR3 covers 16 residues. Looked up from germline, CDR1 is MNHEY and CDR2 is SVGAGI. V gave up 2 bases and J gave up 0 bases, with 10 bases separating them. The CDR3 protein is CASSYAAEATNEKLFF. CDR3 nucleotides: TGTGCCAGCAGTTACGCCGCTGAGGCAACTAATGAAAAACTGTTTTTT.

The chain joins TRBV2 to TRBJ1-3, with D possibly matching TRBD1 (5 bases). This CDR3 is 14 amino acids long. V was shortened by 2 bases and J by 3 bases, with 8 bases between the two germline ends. Germline lookup yields CDR1 SNHLY and CDR2 FYNNEI. The CDR3 DNA sequence: TGTGCCAGCAGTGAAAGGGGACTTGGAAACACCATATATTTT. This codes for CASSERGLGNTIYF.

The chain employs TRBV4-2 and TRBJ1-5; 8 bases are a match to TRBD1. Germline values: CDR1 LGHNA, CDR2 YNFKEQ. The CDR3 is 15 residues long. V trimming: 4 bases; J trimming: 3 bases; junction bases outside the gene matches: 5. The CDR3 nucleotides read TGTGCCAGCAGCCCACAGGGGGGGGACAATCAGCCCCAGCATTTT. Protein: CASSPQGGDNQPQHF.

The chain uses TRBV12-5 and TRBJ2-2, with D hard to call. The CDR3 sequence is 14 residues long. The V end lost 0 bases, the J end lost 6 bases, and 8 bases lay between the germline ends. CDR1 and CDR2 from the germline V gene are LGHNT and FRNRAP. The CDR3 DNA reads TGTGCTAGTGGTTTGGTAAGAGAGTCCGGGGAGCTGTTTTTT. This translates into CASGLVRESGELFF.

This clone appeared once. V is TRBV5-5 and J is TRBJ1-2; possibly TRBD1 for D (5 bases). This CDR3 comprises 14 residues. Germline V lookup: CDR1 SGHKS, CDR2 YYEKEE (reference sequence). V lost 1 base and J 5 bases, leaving 12 bases between the germline ends. The CDR3 is CASSLMGGVYGYTF. The DNA of the CDR3 is TGTGCCAGCAGCTTGATGGGGGGAGTGTATGGCTACACCTTC.

The V and J genes are TRBV10-1 and TRBJ2-6; perhaps TRBD1 as D (5 bases). CDR1 WNHNN and CDR2 SYGVQD come from the germline V gene (reference sequence). The CDR3 contains 15 residues. V shed 3 bases and J shed 0 bases, with 6 bases lying between them. This CDR3 reads CASSDRGSGANVLTF. The CDR3 bases are TGCGCCAGCAGTGATAGGGGCTCTGGGGCCAACGTCCTGACTTTC.

This rearrangement joins TRBV30 to TRBJ1-2, with TRBD1 matching 7 bases. From germline, CDR1 is GTSNPN and CDR2 SVGIG (reference sequence). The CDR3 contains 13 residues. Trimming at V came to 2 bases and at J to 5 bases, leaving 5 bases not matched to a gene. The CDR3 region is CAWSKQGWYGYTF. The CDR3, as DNA: TGTGCCTGGAGTAAACAGGGGTGGTATGGCTACACCTTC. Filled out from reference TRBV30 and TRBJ1-2, the complete variable domain reads SQTIHQWPATLVQPVGSPLSLECTVEGTSNPNLYWYRQAAGRGLQLLFYSVGIGQISSEVPQNLSASRPQDRQFILSSKKLLLSDSGFYLCAWSKQGWYGYTFGSGTRLTVV.

The gene calls are TRBV6-1 and TRBJ1-5; D possibly corresponds to TRBD1 (5 bases). This CDR3 spans 13 amino acids. V lost 6 bases and J lost 5, with 11 bases in between. Germline V lookup: CDR1 MNHNS, CDR2 SASEGT. CDR3 coding DNA: TGTGCCAGCAGACCGGGGGTATATCAGCCCCAGCATTTT. Translated: CASRPGVYQPQHF.

V usage is TRBV27 and J usage is TRBJ2-1; 8 nucleotides agree with TRBD2. The CDR3 spans 18 residues. With V trimmed by 3 bases and J by 4 bases, 14 bases remained unmatched. The germline gives CDR1 MNHEY, CDR2 SMNVEV (reference sequence). CDR3 in amino acids: CASSFLSAGVTAYNEQFF. CDR3 DNA: TGTGCCAGCAGTTTTCTCTCAGCGGGGGTGACGGCGTACAATGAGCAGTTCTTC.